This T cell receptor beta chain comes out of a study of blood T cell repertoires in COVID-19. As for the study in general: Sources were T cells, B-cell-depleted T cells, or PBMCs; the material itself was cDNA or gDNA.

The V and J ends lost 4 bases and 4 bases respectively, with 19 bases between them. Germline loops: CDR1 LGHDT, CDR2 YNNKEL (reference sequence). The CDR3 covers 17 residues. Sequenced by immunoSEQ multiplex PCR; TCRdb stores in-frame clones only, minus some. The sample lists hundreds of thousands of clones; about 88% were seen once. This study enrolled people aged 18 to 89 from 20 to 25 US geographic areas. Each participant's cohort was designated according to participant-reported clinical history. For recovered donors of Cohort 3, there were two negative PCRs, clearance, or symptom resolution. Sample: PBMCs or T cells enriched from blood (not recorded which). The TCR sequence derives from a woman in her twenties or thirties who had recovered from COVID-19. The chain carries TRBV3-1 (or the pseudogene TRBV3-2) and TRBJ2-2; TRBD2 might be the D (7 bases). CDR3 protein: CASSRQGAGAITGELFF. The CDR3 coding sequence is TGTGCCAGCAGCCGCCAAGGGGCGGGGGCGATCACCGGGGAGCTGTTTTTT.